The T cell receptor beta chain described here comes from a study of prognosis after radiotherapy for stage I lung cancer. Study-level points and caveats: Divergent TRBV and TRBJ gene usage has reportedly been observed between patients with and without metastases.

V gave up 5 bases and J gave up 0 bases; unmatched junction bases: 11. Per germline, CDR1 LGHNA and CDR2 YNFKEQ. There are 17 residues in the CDR3. This clonotype appeared many times. Its antigen is unknown. The genomic DNA TCR beta CDR3 region underwent two rounds of multiplex PCR. The use of primers specific to each TRBV and TRBJ gene characterized first-round PCR. A single record per CDR3 protein comes from TCRdb applying MiXCR to the multiplex PCR reads. The sample contains fewer than 25,000 distinct CDR3 sequences, roughly 43% of which appear only once. The source material was PBMCs, sampled before or after stereotactic body radiation therapy (not recorded which). This sequence joins TRBV4-2 and TRBJ2-3; 7 bases are a match to TRBD2. This clonotype was obtained from a donor aged 50 or older with non-small cell lung cancer. CDR3 bases: TGTGCCAGCAGCGGGGGTTGGCCTAGCGGTAGCACAGATACGCAGTATTTT. This gives the protein CASSGGWPSGSTDTQYF.